The TCR beta chain under discussion was sequenced for a study of shared clonotypes between healthy human individuals. Study conclusions and caveats: Shared clonotypes: approximately 5.3% naive CD4, about 3.3% naive CD8, roughly 2.2% memory CD4, 0.35% to 0.5% memory CD8. Clonotype sharing among donors, it was expected, would be affected by sequencing depth. The study's rarefaction showed incomplete sorted-subset sequencing despite large depth.

Comments on this clone: The antigen is not known.

Clones were read by immunoSEQ multiplex PCR, and TCRdb kept only the in-frame ones, dropping some. The sample lists around 940,000 clones; approximately 76% were seen once. This CDR3 contains 13 residues. In germline, CDR1 is MNHEY, CDR2 SVGAGI. V lost 7 bases and J lost 11, with 18 bases in between. The sample taken for sequencing was memory CD4+ T cells sorted from blood. The subset denotes: CD45RA-negative fraction. The sequence was obtained from a man aged 18 to 35 in good health. The chain recombines TRBV6-5 with TRBJ2-1; D may be TRBD2 (6 bases). In DNA form, the CDR3 reads TGTGCCAGCACCGATGGGACTGATCTAAAGCAGTTCTTC. Amino acid sequence: CASTDGTDLKQFF.